A single sample is the source of the 4 T cell receptor beta chains below, sequenced in a study of human T cells and chemical hapten exposure. Regarding time point: pre-sensitization, week 0. Treatment reported: therapeutic diphenylcyclopropenone sensitization with weekly scalp DPC. TCRdb ran MiXCR on the RACE reads and lists one entry per CDR3 protein. Seen here are tens of thousands of distinct CDR3 sequences, approximately 11% observed once, and the top ten hold around 4.8%. The sequencing used whole blood, collected in connection with sensitization to the hapten diphenylcyclopropenone (DPC). The receptors shown here come from a woman aged 45-60 years with alopecia areata. Some clones in this sample may be carry-over from other donors' samples.

V usage is TRBV27 and J usage is TRBJ1-2; TRBD1 agrees at 7 bases. Per the germline V gene, CDR1 is MNHEY and CDR2 is SMNVEV (reference sequence). V lost 1 base and J lost 4; bases outside the gene matches: 0. This CDR3 comprises 13 residues. DNA of the CDR3: TGTGCCAGCAGTTTATGGACAGGCTATGGCTACACCTTC. Translation: CASSLWTGYGYTF.

This clonotype was recorded at least ten times. The rearrangement links TRBV28 to TRBJ2-3, with a possible D match to TRBD1 (6 bases). This CDR3 spans 15 amino acids. Germline V lookup: CDR1 MDHEN, CDR2 SYDVKM. Deletions cut 5 bases from V and 2 bases from J, with 14 bases between. This chain's CDR3 is CASSPPTGLTDTQYF. CDR3 nucleotides: TGTGCCAGCAGTCCCCCGACAGGCCTCACAGATACGCAGTATTTT.

In its sample, this clonotype was seen many times. This chain joins TRBV3-1 and TRBJ1-1; D remains unclear. Germline V CDR1 and CDR2: LGHDT, YNNKEL (reference sequence). The V and J ends lost 0 bases and 4 bases respectively, with 12 bases between them. This CDR3 has 15 amino acids. CDR3 amino acids: CASSQDSIPSTEAFF. The CDR3 DNA reads TGTGCCAGCAGCCAAGATTCCATACCCAGCACTGAAGCTTTCTTT.

The V gene is TRBV15, the J gene TRBJ1-1; a possible D gene is TRBD1 (5 bases). The CDR3 runs 14 residues. From germline, CDR1 is LNHNV and CDR2 YYDKDF (reference sequence). Trimming took off 0 bases at V and 4 bases at J, with 9 bases between the two ends. The CDR3 DNA reads as TGTGCCACCAGCAGAGATCGGGGGACCACTGAAGCTTTCTTT. Encoded protein: CATSRDRGTTEAFF. The complete variable domain, with remaining parts taken from reference TRBV15 and TRBJ1-1, reads DAMVIQNPRYQVTQFGKPVTLSCSQTLNHNVMYWYQQKSSQAPKLLFHYYDKDFNNEADTPDNFQSRRPNTSFCFLDIRSPGLGDTAMYLCATSRDRGTTEAFFGQGTRLTVV.